The clone carrying this T cell receptor (beta chain) appeared many times. Using RNA transcripts as the source, TCR beta CDR3 regions were amplified. Using the HTBI primer set, a first-round RT-PCR was run on the TCR CDR3. One entry per CDR3 protein results from TCRdb running MiXCR on the multiplex PCR reads. The sample contains around 350,000 distinct CDR3 sequences, over 15% of which appear only once. CDR1 is LNHDA and CDR2 is SQIVND in the germline V gene (reference sequence). There are 14 residues in the CDR3. V was clipped by 1 base and J by 3 bases, with 9 bases between them. This record comes from a study of T cells in Graves' hyperthyroidism and ophthalmopathy.

The rearrangement uses TRBV19 and TRBJ1-1; D gene unclear. This TCR was recovered from a woman aged 18-29 years with Graves' hyperthyroidism. Sequenced input: blood. The CDR3, as DNA: TGTGCCAGTAGTATAGTTAGTGGGCACACTGAAGCTTTCTTT. Amino acids: CASSIVSGHTEAFF.